One sample yielded the 7 T cell receptor beta chains listed below, sequenced in a study of response to subunit inactivated influenza vaccine. TCRdb analysed the RT-PCR reads with MiXCR anew, one entry per CDR3 protein. The table lists 600,000 to 850,000 distinct CDR3 sequences, 11% to 15% of them singletons. The sample was PBMCs from blood, taken roughly 15 days before vaccination. These receptors were collected from a middle-aged man who received an inactivated influenza vaccine.

The chain recombines TRBV12-3 or TRBV12-4 with TRBJ1-6, with D unresolved. V was shortened by 6 bases and J by 14 bases, with 11 bases between the two germline ends. The CDR3 runs 11 residues. CDR3 residues: CASSYLMTLHF. DNA for the CDR3: TGTGCCAGCAGCTATCTGATGACCCTCCACTTT.

The table lists this clonotype with a few counts. This chain uses TRBV6-1 with TRBJ1-5; D perhaps matches TRBD1 (5 bases). CDR3 length equals 12 residues. With 8 bases removed from V and 5 bases from J, the gap between germline ends came to 10 bases. Germline CDR1 reads MNHNS; CDR2 reads SASEGT. The CDR3 region has the DNA TGTGCCAGCGGGGGTGGTGATCAGCCCCAGCATTTT. Its translation: CASGGGDQPQHF.

The rearrangement joins TRBV5-1 to TRBJ1-2, with D possibly matching TRBD1 (5 bases). Between the trimmed V and J ends, which lost 4 bases and 4 bases, there was a span of 14 bases. In germline, CDR1 is SGHRS, CDR2 YFSETQ. The CDR3 totals 14 residues. The CDR3 coding sequence is TGCGCCAGCAGCGGCGGACACGATGCCTATGGCTACACCTTC. Protein product: CASSGGHDAYGYTF.

A remark on this clonotype: One junction end does not reproduce the germline sequence, and a read error may be involved. The chain recombines TRBV7-9 with TRBJ2-7; 8 bases agree with TRBD1. The CDR3 is 13 residues long. CDR1 SEHNR and CDR2 FQNEAQ come from the germline V gene (reference sequence). This CDR3 reads CGSSRTGGFEQYF. The CDR3 region has the DNA TGTGGCAGCAGCCGAACAGGGGGATTCGAGCAGTACTTC.

The chain recombines TRBV12-3 or TRBV12-4 with TRBJ2-2; 9 nucleotides agree with TRBD1. V lost 6 bases and J lost 7; bases outside the gene matches: 9. The CDR3 runs 15 residues. CDR3 coding DNA: TGTGCCAGCAGCCATGGGGACAGGGACGTCGGGGAGCTGTTTTTT. Protein product: CASSHGDRDVGELFF.

This clonotype has only a few counts. The chain recombines TRBV4-3 with TRBJ1-2; D unclear. The CDR3 is made up of 14 amino acids. The germline V gene encodes CDR1 LGHNA and CDR2 YSLEER. V was cut by 6 bases and J by 8 bases, with 19 bases left in between. In nucleotides, the CDR3 is TGCGCCAGCAGTGGGCGTATTCATTTTGGCGGCTACACCTTC. Translation: CASSGRIHFGGYTF.

The chain recombines TRBV7-8 with TRBJ1-2, with 8 bases identical to TRBD1. The germline V gene encodes CDR1 SGHVS and CDR2 FQNEAQ. V dropped 5 bases and J dropped 6; count of bases not matched to a gene: 8. The CDR3 totals 14 residues. The CDR3 coding sequence is TGTGCCAGCAGCCTAGGACAGGGAAGGGATGGCTACACCTTC. Translation gives CASSLGQGRDGYTF.